Reported below is one T cell receptor beta chain. It has no known antigen specificity. Base qualities are not at hand, and no much larger clone is one base apart. These data belong to a study of regulatory and conventional T cells in RAG deficiency (dated by TCRdb to about 2017). Notes on the research overall: High-throughput TCR beta sequencing was used to compare the diversity and composition of the Treg, conventional CD4+ and CD8+ T cell repertoires of RAG-deficient patients with those of healthy controls. Overall study results and their limits: In Omenn syndrome and CID/AS patients compared with controls, 75 to 100-fold fewer unique TCR beta sequences were detected from Treg cells, versus around 10-fold fewer for other subsets. Markedly lower Shannon entropy and higher Simpson indices were observed in RAG-deficient patients than in control T-cell subpopulations. All patient T-cell subsets had shorter CDR3 lengths; Omenn syndrome patients showed >75% Treg-Tconv repertoire overlap at nucleotide and amino acid level. Sorted CD25-high CD127-low cells from Omenn syndrome patients may represent peripherally activated cells rather than bona fide Treg cells. Some T-cell subset analyses were not done for some subjects.

Before genomic DNA extraction, conventional CD4+ T cells were isolated from blood as CD25-low CD127-high cells. For repertoire analyses, the comparison group consisted of about eight healthy control donors. Libraries were constructed by the immunoSEQ multiplex PCR assay. Genomic DNA from the sorted T-cell subsets was used to amplify rearranged TCR beta chain products, which were then sequenced. The original pipeline was this. Shannon entropy and Simpson indices were used to quantify the repertoire diversity of productive TCR beta rearrangements. To gauge clonal expansion, the frequencies of the 100 most abundant productive TCR beta clonotypes among total reads were added together. The TRB repertoires were scored with a self-reactivity index that is based on amino acid usage at CDR3beta positions 6 and 7. Two-way ANOVA was applied to the repertoire analyses, whereas Student t or Mann-Whitney tests were applied to the flow cytometric analyses. Held by TCRdb, this immuneACCESS table contains in-frame sequences only and omits some clones. Under half of the omission traces to an unresolved V gene where checked; the cause of the rest is unknown. V, J and clone size are taken as reported in that table, and D and trimming were inferred from the DNA itself. For this sample the table gives roughly 35,000 clones, of which more than 75% were detected only once. The top ten hold 3.4% of the sample.

These records were also assigned to another study, of regulatory T cells. The second paper further reports: For the multiplex PCR, 52 forward TRBV primers and 13 reverse TRBJ primers were used, and amplification bias was corrected with both assay-based and computational methods. In patients, repertoires had restricted unique TRB V-J pairs and skewed V and J gene usage, with regulatory T cells showing the most marked changes. T-cell receptor beta repertoires of sorted regulatory, conventional CD4+ and CD8+ T cells were compared between CD3G-deficient patients and healthy controls. Peripheral blood mononuclear cells were isolated by Ficoll density separation. Rearranged TRB loci were amplified from genomic DNA by multiplex PCR within the immunoSEQ assay. TRB amplicons were sequenced using an Illumina HiSeq platform. Raw sequences were error-filtered and aligned to reference gene sequences by custom algorithms and were subsequently analyzed with the immunoSEQ online tools. Frequencies of productive and nonproductive TRB rearrangements were assessed among unique sequences as well as among total sequences. Groups were compared by t tests, Mann-Whitney tests or two-way ANOVA performed in Prism software.

Input material: CD4+ effector T cells sorted from blood. The receptor comes from a human donor in good health.

The sequenced DNA: TGTGCCAGCAGTGTCCGTACCGCGAACACCGGGGAGCTGTTTTTT. Protein translation: CASSVRTANTGELFF. Recombination joined TRBV6-1 with TRBJ2-2; the D gene cannot be resolved reliably. The CDR3 holds 15 amino acids from the cysteine to the phenylalanine. CDR3 DNA only is kept here, 45 bases in frame from base 1. Based on the germline V gene, the CDR1 and CDR2 sequences are MNHNS and SASEGT. V loses 4 bases of germline sequence and J loses 0 bases, and the interval between the two ends is 9 bases.